This is a list of T cell receptor beta chains from one sample in a study of blood T cell repertoires in COVID-19. Method: immunoSEQ multiplex PCR; TCRdb's copy keeps in-frame clones and lacks some. The sample contains a few hundred thousand clones, around 90% of which appear only once. Sequencing was performed on PBMCs or T cells enriched from blood (not recorded which). The receptors stem from a woman in her forties or fifties who had recovered from COVID-19. CDR3s include the opening cysteine and the closing phenylalanine or tryptophan.

cdr3_aa: CASSIDGSGSLNGELFF
v_call: TRBV19

cdr3_aa: CASSLAGGTGFPQHF
v_call: TRBV7-2

cdr3_aa: CASSSWSGDQETQYF
v_call: TRBV11-2

cdr3_aa: CASRQQELGSYEQYF
v_call: TRBV6-5

cdr3_aa: CASSEAPKGPDTQYF
v_call: TRBV2

cdr3_aa: CASSFLTGGTEAFF
v_call: TRBV7-9

cdr3_aa: CASSFGSGSTEAFF
v_call: TRBV5-1

cdr3_aa: CASSPFQGWEQFF
v_call: TRBV7-9

cdr3_aa: CASSRQGDTMTEAFF
v_call: TRBV5-1

cdr3_aa: CASSQEITVAYEQYF
v_call: TRBV4-1

cdr3_aa: CASSKVQLAGLYEQYF
v_call: TRBV21-1

cdr3_aa: CASSSRDRGPSSGNTIYF
v_call: TRBV28

cdr3_aa: CASRPTYGGGPHTQYF
v_call: TRBV27

cdr3_aa: CASSEDRAGTEAFF
v_call: TRBV7-9

cdr3_aa: CSVEAQDYGYTF
v_call: TRBV29-1

cdr3_aa: CAIRDREDQPQHF
v_call: TRBV10-3

cdr3_aa: CATLPAARRGYTF
v_call: TRBV28

cdr3_aa: CATTRGTSGRDTQYF
v_call: TRBV24-1

cdr3_aa: CASSLAGSGNTIYF
v_call: TRBV5-1

cdr3_aa: CASSQGMTGGMSEAFF
v_call: TRBV3-1/TRBV3-2

cdr3_aa: CASSFGPGEGYTF
v_call: TRBV5-1

cdr3_aa: CASSLIPAGRGYNEQFF
v_call: TRBV7-3

cdr3_aa: CASSEEEGGGNQPQHF
v_call: TRBV6-1

cdr3_aa: CASSQAGGYEQYF
v_call: TRBV14

cdr3_aa: CASDSGGMGDEQYF
v_call: TRBV28

cdr3_aa: CASSPPGPSNQPQHF
v_call: TRBV23-1

cdr3_aa: CASSLRFGYNQPQHF
v_call: TRBV27